The 29 T cell receptor beta chains reported below all come from one sample, sequenced in a study of response to subunit inactivated influenza vaccine. TCRdb fed the RT-PCR reads into MiXCR, producing one record per CDR3 protein. The sample holds 500,000 to 600,000 distinct CDR3 sequences, around 8% seen once. This specimen was PBMCs from blood, taken around 2 years after vaccination. The receptors stem from a man aged 45-69 years who received an inactivated influenza vaccine.

This clonotype was counted many times. The gene calls are TRBV7-2 and TRBJ2-5; TRBD1 matches 9 bases. V dropped 1 base and J dropped 4; count of bases not matched to a gene: 10. This CDR3 contains 17 residues. Germline CDR1 reads SGHTA; CDR2 reads FQGNSA. The CDR3 coding sequence is TGTGCCAGCAGCTTAGTAGCCGGGACAGGGTTCGGAGAGACCCAGTACTTC. It specifies CASSLVAGTGFGETQYF.

This clonotype has only a few counts. The rearrangement joins TRBV25-1 to TRBJ2-7, with 9 bases fitting TRBD2. Germline V gene data show CDR1 as MGHDK and CDR2 as SYGVNS. Trimming took 0 bases from V and 3 from J; bases not matched to a gene: 3. The CDR3 totals 15 residues. The CDR3 loop reads CASSEYKAGGYEQYF. CDR3 nucleotide sequence: TGTGCCAGCAGTGAATATAAAGCGGGGGGCTACGAGCAGTACTTC.

This clonotype was recorded many times. The V call is TRBV7-2, the J call TRBJ1-3; 7 bases align to TRBD1. V shed 5 bases and J 2 bases; nucleotides not matched to a gene: 3. From germline, CDR1 is SGHTA and CDR2 FQGNSA. The CDR3 is made up of 14 amino acids. The CDR3 loop reads CASSTGTAGNTIYF. The CDR3 nucleotides are TGTGCCAGCAGCACAGGGACAGCTGGAAACACCATATATTTT.

There are many counts of this clonotype. The chain uses TRBV11-2 and TRBJ2-1, with a tentative D call TRBD1 (6 bases). CDR3 length: 16 residues. From germline, CDR1 is SGHAT and CDR2 FQNNGV. V was clipped by 0 bases and J by 6 bases, with 15 bases between them. The CDR3 reads CASSLEQGLILNEQFF. Here the CDR3 DNA reads TGTGCCAGCAGCTTAGAGCAGGGGCTTATACTCAATGAGCAGTTCTTC. Full variable domain (outside the CDR3, taken from reference TRBV11-2 and TRBJ2-1): EAGVAQSPRYKIIEKRQSVAFWCNPISGHATLYWYQQILGQGPKLLIQFQNNGVVDDSQLPKDRFSAERLKGVDSTLKIQPAKLEDSAVYLCASSLEQGLILNEQFFGPGTRLTVL.

The CDR3 protein is CASSSSGWENTEAFF. The CDR3 DNA is TGCGCCAGCAGCTCCTCAGGTTGGGAGAACACTGAAGCTTTCTTT. The chain joins TRBV5-1 to TRBJ1-1; D remains ambiguous. Germline V gene sequence: CDR1 SGHRS, CDR2 YFSETQ. This CDR3 region has 15 residues. Trimming took off 3 bases at V and 1 base at J, with 13 bases between the two ends.

This clonotype was seen repeatedly, ten times or more. The chain uses TRBV6-2 or TRBV6-3 and TRBJ2-7; 9 bases agree with TRBD2. V was clipped by 7 bases and J by 6 bases; unmatched bases: 7. CDR1 and CDR2 from the germline V gene are MNHEY and SVGEGT. CDR3 length: 13 residues. The CDR3 loop is CASMMGLAAEQYF. CDR3 DNA sequence: TGTGCCAGCATGATGGGACTAGCAGCCGAGCAGTACTTC.

The sample holds a few counts of this clonotype. This rearrangement joins TRBV20-1 to TRBJ2-5; 11 positions match TRBD2. CDR3 length equals 15 residues. The V gene's germline CDR1 is DFQATT and CDR2 SNEGSKA (reference sequence). J was trimmed by 5 bases and V by 5 bases; bases with no gene match: 10. The CDR3 DNA follows: TGCAGTGCTCCGCCTAGCGGGGGGCCTCGGGAGACCCAGTACTTC. Translated: CSAPPSGGPRETQYF.

This rearrangement joins TRBV5-1 to TRBJ2-2; 7 positions agree with TRBD2. The CDR3 runs to 17 residues. After removal of 0 bases from V and 1 base from J, the junction contained 6 bases not matched to a gene. Per germline, CDR1 SGHRS and CDR2 YFSETQ. CDR3 region: CASSLGLAELNTGELFF. The CDR3 DNA follows: TGCGCCAGCAGCTTGGGGCTAGCGGAACTGAACACCGGGGAGCTGTTTTTT.

This clonotype occurred many times. The CDR3 DNA follows: TGTGCCAGCAGTCACCGACCAGGGGGCCCCCCTCACACCGGGGAGCTGTTTTTT. It translates to CASSHRPGGPPHTGELFF. V and J are TRBV6-5 and TRBJ2-2, with TRBD1 matching over 8 bases. The CDR3 length is 18 residues. CDR1 and CDR2 (germline): MNHEY, SVGAGI. Trimming at V came to 5 bases and at J to 3 bases, leaving 14 bases not matched to a gene.

J is TRBJ1-2 and V is TRBV3-1; 7 bases agree with TRBD1. From germline, CDR1 is LGHDT and CDR2 YNNKEL (reference sequence). The CDR3 is 14 amino acids. The trim removed 0 bases at V and 6 bases at J, leaving 4 bases unmatched. CDR3 bases: TGTGCCAGCAGCCAAGATAGGCAGGGGGATGGCTACACCTTC. Protein: CASSQDRQGDGYTF.

The J gene is TRBJ2-2, the V gene TRBV28; D uncertain. Trimming pared 7 bases from V and 1 base from J, leaving 25 bases between. This CDR3 has 19 amino acids. Germline CDR1 and CDR2: MDHEN and SYDVKM. For the CDR3, the DNA is TGTGCCAGCACCCAACGTCCCTGGGTCAGTCGAAGGAACACCGGGGAGCTGTTTTTT. This encodes CASTQRPWVSRRNTGELFF.

V gene TRBV29-1 combines with J gene TRBJ2-5, with 7 positions matching TRBD1. J gave up 0 bases and V 7 bases, and 14 bases lay outside the gene matches. This CDR3 is built from 16 residues. CDR1 and CDR2 (germline): SQVTM, ANQGSEA. DNA of the CDR3: TGCAGCGCTGGTGGGACAGTCGAATGGTACCAAGAGACCCAGTACTTC. Amino acids: CSAGGTVEWYQETQYF.

This clonotype has more than one count but fewer than ten. The chain joins TRBV20-1 to TRBJ2-1, with 15 bases that match TRBD2. CDR1 is DFQATT and CDR2 is SNEGSKA in the germline V gene (reference sequence). This CDR3 region has 16 residues. The V gene end was trimmed by 6 bases and the J gene end by 9 bases; junction bases not matched to a gene: 12. As DNA, the CDR3 is TGCAGTGCGGCGGGACTAGCGGGAGGTCCATATGGTGAGCAGTTCTTC. Its protein product is CSAAGLAGGPYGEQFF.

This clonotype has a handful of counts. The chain couples TRBV4-2 to TRBJ1-1; D is ambiguous. Trimming took 0 bases from V and 1 from J, leaving 12 bases between them. Looked up from germline, CDR1 is LGHNA and CDR2 is YNFKEQ. This CDR3 is built from 16 residues. The CDR3 here is CASSQDMVGSNTEAFF. CDR3 coding DNA: TGTGCCAGCAGCCAAGACATGGTGGGCTCGAACACTGAAGCTTTCTTT.

In its sample, this clonotype was seen a few times. The CDR3 DNA is TGTGCCAGCAGTTTTTTCTTCATGAAAGAGACCCAGTACTTC. It codes for CASSFFFMKETQYF. The chain links TRBV28 to TRBJ2-5, with D unresolved. This CDR3 spans 14 amino acids. Trimming removed 3 bases at V and 3 bases at J, with 11 bases between. The V gene's germline CDR1 is MDHEN and CDR2 SYDVKM.

The chain links TRBV30 to TRBJ2-6; D perhaps matches TRBD1 (6 bases). The length of the CDR3 is 17 residues. Germline loops: CDR1 GTSNPN, CDR2 SVGIG (reference sequence). V dropped 3 bases and J dropped 3 bases, with 18 bases sitting between them. This chain's CDR3 is CAWSVPTGRLGANVLTF. CDR3 bases: TGTGCCTGGAGCGTACCCACAGGGCGACTTGGGGCCAACGTCCTGACTTTC.

This clonotype was seen at least ten times. This rearrangement joins TRBV7-2 to TRBJ2-1, with 7 positions matching TRBD2. The CDR3 length is 16 residues. J was trimmed by 0 bases and V by 5 bases; bases with no gene match: 7. From germline, CDR1 is SGHTA and CDR2 FQGNSA. CDR3 sequence (DNA): TGTGCCAGCAGCAATGTCGGGGGGAGCTCCTACAATGAGCAGTTCTTC. This translates into CASSNVGGSSYNEQFF.

This clonotype has only a few counts. The chain recombines TRBV14 with TRBJ2-1; the match to TRBD1 covers 8 bases. The V segment lost 2 bases and the J segment 7 bases; nucleotides outside the gene matches: 10. CDR1 is SGHDN, CDR2 FVKESK, per germline. This CDR3 has 16 amino acids. The DNA of the CDR3 is TGTGCCAGCAGCCAACCAAAGGTGGACAGGGTTAATGAGCAGTTCTTC. It translates to CASSQPKVDRVNEQFF. Supplemented by reference TRBV14 and TRBJ2-1, the full variable domain reads EAGVTQFPSHSVIEKGQTVTLRCDPISGHDNLYWYRRVMGKEIKFLLHFVKESKQDESGMPNNRFLAERTGGTYSTLKVQPAELEDSGVYFCASSQPKVDRVNEQFFGPGTRLTVL.

V and J are TRBV5-1 and TRBJ2-6, with TRBD2 matching over 11 bases. CDR1 is SGHRS and CDR2 is YFSETQ in the germline V gene. The CDR3 consists of 17 residues. Trimming cost V 4 bases and J 1 base; bases outside gene matches: 4. The CDR3, as DNA: TGCGCCAGCAGCATACTAGCGGGGGTGTCTGGGGCCAACGTCCTGACTTTC. It specifies CASSILAGVSGANVLTF.

Only a few counts were recorded for this clonotype. The chain is built from TRBV12-3 or TRBV12-4 and TRBJ1-1, with D maybe TRBD1 (5 bases). V lost 6 bases to trimming and J lost 1 base, with 9 bases between them. This CDR3 region has 13 residues. The CDR3 DNA is TGTGCCAGCAGAGGGGACTGGAACACTGAAGCTTTCTTT. Translated: CASRGDWNTEAFF.

This clonotype appeared many times. The rearrangement links TRBV10-3 to TRBJ2-3, with D possibly matching TRBD1 (6 bases). Germline V CDR1 and CDR2: ENHRY, SYGVKD. Trimming removed 7 bases at V and 2 bases at J, with 19 bases between. CDR3 length equals 16 residues. DNA of the CDR3: TGTGCCATCAACGGGGACAAGACAGGAAACACAGATACGCAGTATTTT. It is translated as CAINGDKTGNTDTQYF.

This clonotype has at least ten counts. The chain recombines TRBV7-2 with TRBJ2-1; D ambiguous. CDR1 and CDR2 (germline): SGHTA, FQGNSA. V was pared by 2 bases and J by 6 bases, with 14 bases between. This CDR3 contains 15 residues. DNA for the CDR3: TGTGCCAGCAGCTTACTGGCTAGTCAGGTCAATGAGCAGTTCTTC. It encodes CASSLLASQVNEQFF.

The CDR3 protein is CASSPIQGISGNTIYF. CDR3 in DNA: TGTGCCAGCAGTCCGATACAGGGGATCTCTGGAAACACCATATATTTT. The chain recombines TRBV12-3 or TRBV12-4 with TRBJ1-3; 7 bases are a match to TRBD1. J gave up 0 bases and V 5 bases, and 7 bases lay outside the gene matches. The CDR3 consists of 16 residues.

This clonotype has a handful of counts. This chain joins TRBV20-1 and TRBJ2-4; 8 positions match TRBD1. CDR3 length equals 18 residues. Germline loops: CDR1 DFQATT, CDR2 SNEGSKA (reference sequence). Trimming at V came to 5 bases and at J to 0 bases, leaving 15 bases not matched to a gene. CDR3 residues: CSAPLSPDRAVAKNIQYF. The DNA for the CDR3 is TGCAGTGCTCCTTTATCCCCGGACAGGGCAGTAGCCAAAAACATTCAGTACTTC.

This chain uses TRBV6-6 with TRBJ1-1; 8 nucleotides align to TRBD1. CDR3 size: 13 residues. Germline CDR1 MNHNY, CDR2 SVGAGI (reference sequence). Trimming took 8 bases from V and 4 from J; bases not matched to a gene: 6. The CDR3 DNA reads as TGTGCCAGCCAGGGGGCTTTAGGCACTGAAGCTTTCTTT. It yields the protein CASQGALGTEAFF.

This clonotype was picked up many times. This sequence joins TRBV5-1 and TRBJ1-2; D ambiguous. Germline CDR1 and CDR2: SGHRS and YFSETQ. The CDR3 is 12 amino acids. Trimming removed 4 bases from V and 8 bases from J, with 12 bases in between. The DNA of the CDR3 is TGCGCCAGCAGCGACAACCCGGGGGGCTACACCTTC. Protein product: CASSDNPGGYTF.

This clonotype was seen many times. V usage is TRBV2 and J usage is TRBJ2-1; perhaps TRBD2 as D (5 bases). V lost 4 bases, J lost 0 bases, and 10 bases lay in between. This CDR3 comprises 15 residues. Germline CDR1 and CDR2: SNHLY and FYNNEI. The CDR3 region is CASSAGTRSYNEQFF. The DNA of the CDR3 is TGTGCCAGCAGTGCGGGAACACGCTCCTACAATGAGCAGTTCTTC.

This chain joins TRBV29-1 and TRBJ2-7, with 12 bases fitting TRBD2. Trimming cost V 7 bases and J 2 bases; bases outside gene matches: 3. Germline assignment: CDR1 SQVTM and CDR2 ANQGSEA. This CDR3 has 13 amino acids. CDR3 region: CSGRLAGAYEQYF. Here the CDR3 DNA reads TGCAGCGGCCGACTAGCGGGAGCCTACGAGCAGTACTTC.

This clonotype was counted at least ten times. CDR3 amino acids: CASTRASGRGRDEQFF. In DNA form, the CDR3 reads TGTGCCAGCACAAGGGCGTCAGGGAGAGGTAGGGATGAGCAGTTCTTC. This chain uses TRBV6-5 with TRBJ2-1; tentatively, D is TRBD1 or TRBD2 (5 bases each). This CDR3 has 16 residues. CDR1 is MNHEY, CDR2 SVGAGI, per germline. The V end lost 7 bases, the J end lost 8 bases, and 24 bases lay between the germline ends.